A selection of T cell receptor beta chains follows, all from one sample in a study of blood T cell repertoires in COVID-19. Profiling relied on immunoSEQ multiplex PCR, and the TCRdb table lists in-frame clones only, not all of them. This repertoire shows some 62,000 clones, around 91% found once; its top ten account for approximately 20%. What was sequenced was peripheral blood. The receptor set was obtained from an older woman with COVID-19, enrolled during active disease. CDR3s include the opening cysteine and the closing phenylalanine or tryptophan. The D gene is left open where the match is weak.

V: TRBV27; D: NA; CDR3: CASSLGEGVNTEAFF
V: TRBV20-1; D: NA; CDR3: CSASQTGNTGELFF
V: TRBV24-1; D: NA; CDR3: CATSDQGTYEQYF
V: TRBV28; D: NA; CDR3: CASSPHRAGGEKLFF
V: TRBV19; D: NA; CDR3: CASSIGQGETQYF
V: TRBV19; D: NA; CDR3: CASSWRGGQETQYF
V: TRBV9; D: NA; CDR3: CASSAPWVGGYTF
V: TRBV5-1; D: TRBD2; CDR3: CASSLSGRLENEQFF
V: TRBV9; D: TRBD1; CDR3: CASSVGGQGSGYTF
V: TRBV7-8; D: TRBD1; CDR3: CASSFVRQGVFYGYTF
V: TRBV24-1; D: TRBD2; CDR3: CATSDSGLGGYRMNEQFF
V: TRBV7-8; D: TRBD1; CDR3: CASSPTGSPGNTIYF
V: TRBV19; D: NA; CDR3: CASSIDGGTPPLF
V: TRBV5-4; D: TRBD1; CDR3: CASSLGTGNQPQHF
V: TRBV6-6; D: NA; CDR3: CASRGGETDTQYF
V: TRBV7-2; D: NA; CDR3: CASSLVARGGTQYF
V: TRBV4-1; D: TRBD1; CDR3: CASSHRQGDQPQHF
V: TRBV24-1; D: NA; CDR3: CATSDLRGSSYNEQFF
V: TRBV4-2; D: NA; CDR3: CASSQRGGFGTDTQYF
V: TRBV7-9; D: TRBD1; CDR3: CASSNYWGQGDEAFF
V: TRBV5-6; D: TRBD1; CDR3: CASSSTGQGQNTEAFF
V: TRBV19; D: NA; CDR3: CASSIAAQGGYGYTF
V: TRBV5-1; D: TRBD1; CDR3: CASSFSGGANGYTF
V: TRBV30; D: TRBD2; CDR3: CAWNVLAGANEQYF
V: TRBV27; D: TRBD1; CDR3: CASSLLQGARNEQFF
V: TRBV6-5; D: TRBD1; CDR3: CASRQGEYGYTF
V: TRBV19; D: TRBD2; CDR3: CASSIRRTSGTYEQYF
V: TRBV19; D: NA; CDR3: CASSPTGSGNTIYF
V: TRBV7-3; D: NA; CDR3: CASSLTSGEGLRNEQFF
V: TRBV20-1; D: NA; CDR3: CSARDGYGYTF
V: TRBV19; D: NA; CDR3: CATRRDGKNTEAFF
V: TRBV30; D: NA; CDR3: CAWSPRTLGGYTF
V: TRBV4-1; D: NA; CDR3: CASSQVSIGRAYEQYF
V: TRBV15; D: NA; CDR3: CATSPLSIEAFF
V: TRBV4-3; D: TRBD2; CDR3: CASSRGLASYEQYF
V: TRBV28; D: NA; CDR3: CASSLSSGYSNQPQHF
V: TRBV5-1; D: TRBD1; CDR3: CASAPGQGEQPQHF
V: TRBV10-3; D: TRBD2; CDR3: CAISKRDRGNIQYF
V: TRBV27; D: NA; CDR3: CASSFQGNNQPQHF
V: TRBV11-2; D: NA; CDR3: CASSLERNTEAFF
V: TRBV9; D: TRBD2; CDR3: CASSFSGSYNEQFF
V: TRBV7-2; D: NA; CDR3: CASSISGGENEKLFF
V: TRBV6-1; D: TRBD1; CDR3: CASTDREFPHQPQHF
V: TRBV7-3; D: TRBD1; CDR3: CASSLQGEGYTF
V: TRBV6-4; D: NA; CDR3: CASPGGGRRPGNTIYF
V: TRBV27; D: TRBD2; CDR3: CASSLGGEVNPFF
V: TRBV27; D: TRBD1; CDR3: CASNRGTGPEEQYF
V: TRBV5-4; D: NA; CDR3: CASSLAVGRRMGEQYF